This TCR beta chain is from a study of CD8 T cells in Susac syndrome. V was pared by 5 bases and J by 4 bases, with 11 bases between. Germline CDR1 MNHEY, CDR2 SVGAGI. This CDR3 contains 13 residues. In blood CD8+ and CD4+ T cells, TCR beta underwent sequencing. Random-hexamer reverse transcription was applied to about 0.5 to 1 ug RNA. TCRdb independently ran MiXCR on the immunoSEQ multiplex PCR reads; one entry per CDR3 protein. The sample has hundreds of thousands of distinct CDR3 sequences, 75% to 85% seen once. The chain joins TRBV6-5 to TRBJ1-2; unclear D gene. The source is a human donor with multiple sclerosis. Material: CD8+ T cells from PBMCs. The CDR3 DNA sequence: TGTGCCAGCAGTGGTAGGGCGCCCTATGGCTACACCTTC. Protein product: CASSGRAPYGYTF.